Following are 20 T cell receptor beta chains from one sample sequenced in a study of blood T cells in healthy people across ages. Combining a sample-barcoded 5' primer with a J-beta primer mix, a second PCR ran for 7 to 11 cycles. MiXCR was run by TCRdb on the 5' RACE reads, yielding one entry per CDR3 protein. The data show fewer than 800,000 distinct CDR3 sequences, approximately 50% seen once. Material for sequencing was blood. The origin of the receptors is a woman in her sixties or seventies in good health.

This clonotype was seen ten or more times. V is TRBV7-2 and J is TRBJ2-7, with a weak D call TRBD2 (6 bases). CDR1 is SGHTA and CDR2 is FQGNSA in the germline V gene. The CDR3 has 15 amino acids. V was pared by 1 base and J by 6 bases, with 16 bases between. The CDR3 sequence is CASSLEGTGDGEQYF. For the CDR3, the DNA is TGTGCCAGCAGCTTAGAGGGGACGGGGGACGGCGAGCAGTACTTC. Complete variable domain (other parts from reference TRBV7-2 and TRBJ2-7): GAGVSQSPSNKVTEKGKDVELRCDPISGHTALYWYRQSLGQGLEFLIYFQGNSAPDKSGLPSDRFSAERTGGSVSTLTIQRTQQEDSAVYLCASSLEGTGDGEQYFGPGTRLTVT.

The chain employs TRBV20-1 and TRBJ1-4; no clear D gene. Germline-derived CDR1 and CDR2 are DFQATT and SNEGSKA (reference sequence). This CDR3 has 16 amino acids. With 1 base removed from V and 5 bases from J, the gap between germline ends came to 17 bases. In nucleotides, the CDR3 is TGCAGTGCTAGAGGAGATGAGGCGGAGGACAATGAAAAACTGTTTTTT. Translated, it gives CSARGDEAEDNEKLFF.

The V call is TRBV14, the J call TRBJ2-7; TRBD2 might be the D (6 bases). The length of the CDR3 is 14 residues. Germline CDR1 reads SGHDN; CDR2 reads FVKESK. V dropped 3 bases and J dropped 7 bases, with 16 bases sitting between them. The CDR3 here is CASSQGGGINEQYF. The CDR3 DNA reads as TGTGCCAGCAGCCAGGGGGGAGGAATCAATGAGCAGTACTTC. The full variable domain, its missing parts supplied by reference TRBV14 and TRBJ2-7, is EAGVTQFPSHSVIEKGQTVTLRCDPISGHDNLYWYRRVMGKEIKFLLHFVKESKQDESGMPNNRFLAERTGGTYSTLKVQPAELEDSGVYFCASSQGGGINEQYFGPGTRLTVT.

About this clonotype: One end of the junction fails to match germline, which may point to a read error. This chain joins TRBV2 and TRBJ1-2; D perhaps matches TRBD1 (5 bases). This CDR3 is 12 amino acids long. From germline, CDR1 is SNHLY and CDR2 FYNNEI. In DNA form, the CDR3 reads TGTGCCAACAGTGAGCAGGGCTATGGCTACACCTTC. Translated, it gives CANSEQGYGYTF.

This CDR3 reads CSVERNSAETQYF. The CDR3 DNA follows: TGCAGCGTTGAACGGAATTCTGCGGAGACCCAGTACTTC. The chain is built from TRBV29-1 and TRBJ2-5; D is unclear. CDR1 and CDR2 from the germline V gene are SQVTM and ANQGSEA. This CDR3 contains 13 residues. Between the trimmed V and J ends, which lost 2 bases and 5 bases, there was a span of 12 bases.

The chain is built from TRBV5-6 and TRBJ2-7; D is possibly TRBD2 (6 bases). Germline V lookup: CDR1 SGHDT, CDR2 YYEEEE. This CDR3 region has 13 residues. Trimming removed 0 bases at V and 6 bases at J, with 10 bases between. The CDR3 region is CASSLELAGEQYF. The CDR3 DNA reads as TGTGCCAGCAGCTTGGAACTAGCCGGCGAGCAGTACTTC.

This clonotype was picked up a small number of times. The chain couples TRBV20-1 to TRBJ1-2; no firm D call. Per germline, CDR1 DFQATT and CDR2 SNEGSKA (reference sequence). Trimming left V 4 bases short and J 3 bases short, with 9 bases between. This CDR3 region has 12 residues. The CDR3 nucleotides read TGCAGTGCTACACAGTTGTACTATGGCTACACCTTC. It is translated as CSATQLYYGYTF.

The V gene is TRBV12-3 or TRBV12-4, the J gene TRBJ2-1; TRBD1 might be the D (6 bases). Trimming took off 5 bases at V and 8 bases at J, with 10 bases between the two ends. The CDR3 is 12 amino acids. DNA of the CDR3: TGTGCCAGCAGTCTCCGACAGGATGAGCAGTTCTTC. Amino acids: CASSLRQDEQFF.

This clonotype was seen more than once but under ten times. The gene calls are TRBV24-1 and TRBJ2-3; 8 nucleotides match TRBD1. This CDR3 comprises 14 residues. The V gene end was trimmed by 4 bases and the J gene end by 4 bases; junction bases not matched to a gene: 3. Germline V CDR1 and CDR2: KGHDR, SFDVKD. In DNA form, the CDR3 reads TGTGCCACCAGTGACTTGACAGGGGCAGATACGCAGTATTTT. It encodes CATSDLTGADTQYF.

The V and J genes are TRBV9 and TRBJ2-3, with a weak D call TRBD2 (5 bases). There are 21 residues in the CDR3. V lost 4 bases to trimming and J lost 6 bases, with 36 bases between them. Germline CDR1 is SGDLS and CDR2 is YYNGEE. In DNA, the CDR3 is TGTGCCAGCAGCCCTAAGGTCGGGGTGGGCAGGCCCTTCGGTCGACGGGATACGCAGTATTTT. As protein: CASSPKVGVGRPFGRRDTQYF.

This clonotype was picked up a small number of times. The rearrangement joins TRBV10-3 to TRBJ2-1, with TRBD2 matching over 9 bases. From germline, CDR1 is ENHRY and CDR2 SYGVKD. This CDR3 is built from 14 residues. After removal of 4 bases from V and 8 bases from J, the junction contained 6 bases not matched to a gene. The CDR3, as DNA: TGTGCCATCAGTGCCGCGGGAGGGCCTGATGAGCAGTTCTTC. Amino acid sequence: CAISAAGGPDEQFF.

This clonotype was observed a few times. V usage is TRBV7-2 and J usage is TRBJ2-1; possible D gene TRBD2, 5 bases. Trimming took off 0 bases at V and 11 bases at J, with 14 bases between the two ends. The CDR3 loop spans 14 amino acids. Looked up from germline, CDR1 is SGHTA and CDR2 is FQGNSA. CDR3 in amino acids: CASSLASPGNKQFF. DNA of the CDR3: TGTGCCAGCAGCTTAGCTTCCCCCGGGAATAAGCAGTTCTTC. Together with reference TRBV7-2 and TRBJ2-1, the CDR3 gives the full variable domain: GAGVSQSPSNKVTEKGKDVELRCDPISGHTALYWYRQSLGQGLEFLIYFQGNSAPDKSGLPSDRFSAERTGGSVSTLTIQRTQQEDSAVYLCASSLASPGNKQFFGPGTRLTVL.

This clonotype was observed a few times. J is TRBJ2-5 and V is TRBV20-1; D is unresolved. Germline V lookup: CDR1 DFQATT, CDR2 SNEGSKA (reference sequence). The CDR3 loop spans 12 amino acids. The CDR3 sequence is CRPKDLGETQYF. CDR3 bases: TGCAGGCCAAAGGACCTCGGAGAGACCCAGTACTTC.

This clonotype was observed a few times. The CDR3 sequence: CSARLAGAKDTEAFF. CDR3 DNA: TGCAGTGCTAGACTAGCGGGAGCTAAGGACACTGAAGCTTTCTTT. This chain joins TRBV20-1 and TRBJ1-1; D call uncertain. The length of the CDR3 is 15 residues. Between the trimmed V and J ends, which lost 2 bases and 3 bases, there was a span of 16 bases. Germline CDR1 is DFQATT and CDR2 is SNEGSKA (reference sequence).

In this sample, this clonotype turned up a few times. V usage is TRBV25-1 and J usage is TRBJ2-7; D might be TRBD2 (6 bases). The CDR3 runs 15 residues. In germline, CDR1 is MGHDK, CDR2 SYGVNS. Deletions cut 1 base from V and 2 bases from J, with 12 bases between. The CDR3 nucleotides read TGTGCCAGCAGTGAATCCCGGAGGGAGGCCTACGAGCAGTACTTC. Translation gives CASSESRREAYEQYF.

J is TRBJ2-7 and V is TRBV25-1, with 9 bases fitting TRBD1. The CDR3 has 16 amino acids. The V segment lost 5 bases and the J segment 6 bases; nucleotides outside the gene matches: 14. The V gene's germline CDR1 is MGHDK and CDR2 SYGVNS. CDR3 sequence (DNA): TGTGCCAGCAGTAGCGCCCCAGGACAGGGGATCGGCGAGCAGTACTTC. Amino acids: CASSSAPGQGIGEQYF.

V is TRBV12-3 or TRBV12-4 and J is TRBJ2-2; D remains ambiguous. This CDR3 has 12 residues. V lost 6 bases and J 5 bases, leaving 7 bases between the germline ends. The CDR3 DNA reads as TGTGCCAGCAGGATTTCGACCGGGGAGCTGTTTTTT. Protein: CASRISTGELFF.

This chain connects TRBV20-1 to TRBJ2-1; the match to TRBD1 covers 9 bases. The germline V gene encodes CDR1 DFQATT and CDR2 SNEGSKA (reference sequence). There are 14 residues in the CDR3. In nucleotides, the CDR3 is TGCGGTACTCTACAGGGGGCTTTCTACAATGAGCAGTTCTTC. It translates to CGTLQGAFYNEQFF.

CDR3 DNA sequence: TGCAGTGCTAGAGTCGGGGCTAGCGGGAGAGGGGAGACCCAGTACTTC. Translating it yields CSARVGASGRGETQYF. The rearrangement links TRBV20-1 to TRBJ2-5; TRBD2 matches at 10 bases. The CDR3 extends over 16 amino acids. V shed 1 base and J 5 bases; nucleotides not matched to a gene: 10. Germline-derived CDR1 and CDR2 are DFQATT and SNEGSKA (reference sequence).

This chain uses TRBV2 with TRBJ1-2; no firm D call. The germline V and J ends were trimmed by 4 bases and 0 bases, with 15 bases remaining between them. CDR1 and CDR2 from the germline V gene are SNHLY and FYNNEI. The CDR3 contains 16 residues. The CDR3 DNA follows: TGTGCCAGCAGTGGGGGTCCTTTAGGTACTAACTATGGCTACACCTTC. This gives the protein CASSGGPLGTNYGYTF.